Following are 3 T cell receptor beta chains from one sample sequenced in a study of blood T cells in healthy people across ages. A second about 6 to 12 cycle PCR used barcoded and J-beta primers. TCRdb re-derived calls from the 5' RACE reads in MiXCR, one entry per CDR3 protein. The table has roughly 1,700,000 distinct CDR3 sequences, about 30% seen once; the top ten hold approximately 7.7%. Sequencing input: blood. All receptors come from a woman between 25 and 40 years old in good health.

Of note for this clonotype: A read error is possible here, since a much larger clone lies one base away. V usage is TRBV12-3 or TRBV12-4 and J usage is TRBJ1-6, with 10 nucleotides matching TRBD1. This CDR3 is 15 amino acids long. In DNA form, the CDR3 reads TGTGCCAGCAGCTATAGGACAGGGGGAAGTTCACCCCGCCACTTT. Translated: CASSYRTGGSSPRHF.

On this clonotype: A much larger clone lies one base from this, so it may be a read error. J is TRBJ2-7 and V is TRBV10-1; 9 nucleotides align to TRBD2. This CDR3 comprises 14 residues. Trimming cost V 6 bases and J 7 bases; bases outside gene matches: 10. The germline CDR1 and CDR2 sequences are WNHNN and SYGVQD (reference sequence). In DNA, the CDR3 is TGCGCCAGCAGCGTAGCGGGGGACAGAAATGAGCAGTACTTC. Its translation is CASSVAGDRNEQYF.

A remark on this clonotype: An end of the junction does not agree with germline; a read error may underlie this. The V gene is TRBV12-3 or TRBV12-4, the J gene TRBJ2-3; D unresolved. The CDR3 sequence is 16 residues long. CDR3 sequence: CASSFAPGVSTDTEYF. For the CDR3, the DNA is TGTGCCAGCAGTTTCGCCCCGGGCGTCAGCACAGATACGGAGTATTTT.